This T cell receptor (beta chain) appears in the sequencing data of a study of cytomegalovirus exposure and HLA in healthy donors. Study-level points and caveats: The productive fraction for most TCR beta V segments was about 87% or about 30% in an earlier analysis. In a later analysis, a genetic analysis reported fewer productive-TCR N-insertions in an Asian-associated ancestry cluster than the cohort average. It was 150 to 200 TCR beta chains that were listed as cytomegalovirus-associated.

The study ran its PCR with 60 Vbeta and 13 Jbeta primers. Here immunoSEQ multiplex PCR was the method, and the copy in TCRdb shows in-frame clones only, minus some. The sample includes 100,000 to 150,000 clones, about 80% of them seen just once. This clone appeared a few times. The antigen remains undetermined. The CDR3 sequence is 14 residues long. Germline lookup yields CDR1 LGHNA and CDR2 YSLEER. With V trimmed by 3 bases and J by 12 bases, 7 bases remained unmatched. Sequencing was done on a sample of PBMCs. This clonotype was sampled from a woman aged 45-60 years in good health and CMV-seronegative. V usage is TRBV4-3 and J usage is TRBJ1-6; 8 bases agree with TRBD1. CDR3 protein: CASSHLGQGGPLHF. Here the CDR3 DNA reads TGCGCCAGCAGCCATCTCGGACAGGGAGGACCCCTCCACTTT.